This T cell receptor beta chain originates from a study of blood T cell repertoires in COVID-19. In the study overall: The samples span acute and convalescent COVID-19 from the United States, Italy and Spain. PBMCs, B-cell-depleted T cells, or T cells provided the cDNA or gDNA that made up the material.

V lost 0 bases to trimming and J lost 4 bases, with 12 bases between them. The CDR3 extends over 15 amino acids. Germline V lookup: CDR1 ENHRY, CDR2 SYGVKD. Authors' data handling: For nucleated cells, counts were estimated from reference gene primer amplification. Produced via immunoSEQ multiplex PCR; TCRdb's table is partial and in-frame only. V and J calls and clone size come straight from that table; D and trimming were deduced from the DNA. The sample carries more than 60,000 clones, approximately 91% recorded once. The sample comprised peripheral blood. The chain uses TRBV10-3 and TRBJ1-2; no clear D. This clonotype was sampled from a woman in her fifties or sixties with active or convalescent COVID-19. CDR3 amino acids: CAISESEGALYGYTF. As DNA, the CDR3 is TGTGCCATCAGTGAGTCTGAAGGAGCCCTCTATGGCTACACCTTC.